This is a list of T cell receptor beta chains from one sample in a study of T cells in Graves' hyperthyroidism and ophthalmopathy. TCRdb re-called the multiplex PCR reads with MiXCR, one entry per CDR3 protein. The sample yields approximately 590,000 distinct CDR3 sequences, about 43% seen once. Sequenced: peripheral blood or thyroid tissue (not recorded which). The source is a woman between 18 and 29 years old with Graves' hyperthyroidism. CDR3s include the opening cysteine and the closing phenylalanine or tryptophan. A D gene is named only where the DNA matches it firmly. Only part of the rows carry a size: once, few, many, or a class if the clone is expanded.

d_call j_call v_call cdr3_length clone_size cdr3_aa cdr3_nt
TRBD1 TRBJ1-5 TRBV7-3 14 . CASSPRGGHQPQHF TGTGCCAGCAGCCCTAGAGGGGGCCATCAGCCCCAGCATTTT
TRBD2 TRBJ2-5 TRBV24-1 13 . CASRRSGTETQYF TGTGCCAGCAGAAGGAGCGGGACAGAGACCCAGTACTTC
TRBD1 TRBJ2-7 TRBV29-1 12 . CSAAGTGRKQYF TGCAGCGCAGCCGGGACAGGAAGAAAACAGTACTTC
TRBD1 TRBJ2-7 TRBV20-1 14 few CSAMARGPTYEQYF TGCAGTGCTATGGCAAGGGGGCCGACCTACGAGCAGTACTTC
TRBD2 TRBJ2-7 TRBV7-6 16 . CASSPRTSGVSYEQYF TGTGCCAGCAGTCCGCGGACTAGCGGTGTCTCCTACGAGCAGTACTTC
. TRBJ2-2 TRBV25-1 13 few CASSRENTGELFF TGTGCCAGCAGCCGCGAGAACACCGGGGAGCTGTTTTTT
. TRBJ1-2 TRBV2 13 . CASRSGEDYGYTF TGTGCCAGCAGATCCGGGGAGGACTATGGCTACACCTTC
. TRBJ2-7 TRBV7-2 13 few CASRSGTTPEQYF TGTGCCAGCAGATCCGGGACGACTCCCGAGCAGTACTTC
. TRBJ1-4 TRBV19 16 few CASSARGSATNEKLFF TGTGCCAGTAGTGCTCGGGGATCTGCAACTAATGAAAAACTGTTTTTT
TRBD1 TRBJ1-4 TRBV7-2 16 few CASSSPGGGTNEKLFF TGTGCCAGCAGCTCCCCAGGGGGCGGAACTAATGAAAAACTGTTTTTT
. TRBJ1-1 TRBV15 16 . CATSRRGKGRDTEAFF TGTGCCACCAGCCGGCGGGGTAAGGGGCGGGACACTGAAGCTTTCTTT
. TRBJ1-1 TRBV25-1 13 many CASSEYRGTEAFF TGTGCCAGCAGTGAATATCGGGGCACTGAAGCTTTCTTT
. TRBJ1-5 TRBV29-1 15 many CSVGSGDTGNQPQHF TGCAGCGTTGGGTCCGGGGACACCGGCAATCAGCCCCAGCATTTT
. TRBJ1-1 TRBV29-1 12 many CSVPRVDAEAFF TGCAGCGTCCCCAGGGTCGACGCTGAAGCTTTCTTT
. TRBJ1-6 TRBV7-2 14 . CASSPPIGNSPLHF TGTGCCAGCAGCCCGCCAATTGGGAATTCACCCCTCCACTTT
. TRBJ2-7 TRBV20-1 11 many CSARDQYEQYF TGCAGTGCTAGAGATCAGTACGAGCAGTACTTC
. TRBJ1-1 TRBV16 14 few CASSPAHRDTEAFF TGTGCCAGCAGCCCGGCCCACAGGGACACTGAAGCTTTCTTT
TRBD2 TRBJ2-5 TRBV6-5 14 few CASNLAGGHETQYF TGTGCCAGCAATCTAGCGGGAGGGCATGAGACCCAGTACTTC
. TRBJ2-5 TRBV24-1 17 . CATMDTPDTGEHETQYF TGTGCCACCATGGACACCCCGGACACCGGGGAGCATGAGACCCAGTACTTC
. TRBJ2-5 TRBV6-6 13 . CASSYSSRETQYF TGTGCCAGCAGTTACTCGTCCCGGGAGACCCAGTACTTC
. TRBJ2-2 TRBV7-9 14 . CASSFGGRGGELFF TGCGCCAGCAGCTTTGGAGGACGCGGCGGGGAGCTGTTTTTT
. TRBJ1-1 TRBV24-1 13 many CATKGGMNTEAFF TGTGCCACCAAGGGAGGGATGAACACTGAAGCTTTCTTT
TRBD1 TRBJ1-6 TRBV7-6 14 . CASRTGGYNSPLHF TGCGCCAGCAGGACAGGGGGCTATAATTCACCCCTCCACTTT
TRBD1 TRBJ1-1 TRBV6-6 15 few CASSYPGQGDTEAFF TGTGCCAGCAGTTACCCTGGACAGGGTGACACTGAAGCTTTCTTT
. TRBJ1-3 TRBV11-3 17 . CASSLDGGFPSGNTIYF TGTGCCAGCAGCCTAGATGGGGGGTTCCCCTCTGGAAACACCATATATTTT
TRBD1 TRBJ2-5 TRBV24-1 14 many CATSDPDRGETQYF TGTGCCACCAGTGATCCGGACAGGGGTGAGACCCAGTACTTC
TRBD1 TRBJ1-2 TRBV4-3 15 . CASSQDRGGRGGYTF TGCGCCAGCAGCCAAGATCGAGGGGGCAGGGGTGGCTACACCTTC